These 30 T cell receptor beta chains were sequenced from one sample in a study of tumor-infiltrating lymphocytes in primary liver carcinoma. TCR beta cDNA came from roughly 0.45 ug total RNA, primed with a constant-region primer. Three nested multiplex PCR rounds, a slightly modified ARM-PCR, produced the libraries for TCR beta. TRBV1-TRBV30 forward and Cbeta reverse primers drove the first two roughly 10-cycle rounds. TCRdb re-called the multiplex PCR reads with MiXCR, one entry per CDR3 protein. This sample has 80,000 or so distinct CDR3 sequences, with over 70% found just once. Extraction of RNA together with DNA used roughly 18-32 mg of unsorted bulk tissue. Sequencing was carried out using liver tumor tissue from sampling region 4. The subset denotes: tumor region T4, right-lateral pole. Receptors were obtained from an older woman with primary liver carcinoma and hepatitis B virus infection.

To note about this clonotype: Because the CDR3's place on the DNA is in doubt, the DNA is left out and the CDR3 is given as listed by TCRdb. The rearrangement uses TRBV12-3 or TRBV12-4 and TRBJ1-1; TRBD1 is taken as the D call from the table, unchecked against the DNA. The CDR3 length equals 13 residues, ends included. CDR3 amino acids: CASVVGAGTEALF.

CDR3 DNA sequence: TGTGCCAGCAGCCTAGGTCGAAGGGAGTGGGGTGTCGATGAGCAGTTCTTC. Translated: CASSLGRREWGVDEQFF. The chain links TRBV11-3 to TRBJ2-1, with a tentative D call TRBD2 (5 bases). The ends were cut back, 5 bases at V and 8 bases at J, with 25 bases in the middle. The germline gives CDR1 SGHNT, CDR2 YENEEA. This CDR3 contains 17 residues.

Details on this clonotype: An end of the junction does not agree with germline; a read error may underlie this. The chain links TRBV28 to TRBJ1-6; D uncertain. This CDR3 comprises 12 residues. Per the germline V gene, CDR1 is MDHEN and CDR2 is SYDVKM. The CDR3 nucleotides read TGTACCAGGAGCCGTCCGAATTCACCCCTCCACTTT. Protein: CTRSRPNSPLHF. The full variable domain, with the rest looked up from reference TRBV28 and TRBJ1-6, is DVKVTQSSRYLVKRTGEKVFLECVQDMDHENMFWYRQDPGLGLRLIYFSYDVKMKEKGDIPEGYSVSREKKERFSLILESASTNQTSMYLCTRSRPNSPLHFGNGTRLTVT.

This clonotype is labeled medium-sized. The chain is built from TRBV29-1 and TRBJ1-3; D perhaps matches TRBD1 (5 bases). The ends were cut back, 5 bases at V and 0 bases at J, with 14 bases in the middle. Germline lookup yields CDR1 SQVTM and CDR2 ANQGSEA. CDR3 length: 15 amino acids. The CDR3 here is CSVQTTQGSGNTIYF. The CDR3 nucleotides read TGCAGCGTTCAAACTACTCAGGGCTCTGGAAACACCATATATTTT. Filled out from reference TRBV29-1 and TRBJ1-3, the complete variable domain reads SAVISQKPSRDICQRGTSLTIQCQVDSQVTMMFWYRQQPGQSLTLIATANQGSEATYESGFVIDKFPISRPNLTFSTLTVSNMSPEDSSIYLCSVQTTQGSGNTIYFGEGSWLTVV.

This clonotype was seen only once. No conserved phenylalanine or tryptophan ends this CDR3, so it is likely a read error. No DNA is shown, since the ends of the CDR3 on it are uncertain; the CDR3 is the one TCRdb lists. This sequence joins TRBV7-9 and TRBJ2-7; the D call in the table, TRBD1, was not verified against the DNA. The germline gives CDR1 SEHNR, CDR2 FQNEAQ (reference sequence). The CDR3 spans 13 residues, counting both ends. CDR3 sequence reads: CASSLAGTLQPYL.

The DNA of the CDR3 is TGTGCCAGCACTCCTGGGGGCTACGAGCAGTACTTC. Encoded protein: CASTPGGYEQYF. This sequence joins TRBV11-2 and TRBJ2-7, with D perhaps TRBD1 or TRBD2 (5 bases each). Germline-derived CDR1 and CDR2 are SGHAT and FQNNGV. The CDR3 loop spans 12 amino acids. Trimming left V 7 bases short and J 3 bases short, with 10 bases between.

This clonotype was detected once. Since no conserved phenylalanine or tryptophan closes the CDR3, a read error is the likely cause. The chain employs TRBV4-2 and TRBJ2-1, with D uncertain. Germline assignment: CDR1 LGHNA and CDR2 YNFKEQ. The CDR3 length is 17 residues. DNA of the CDR3: TGTGCCAACAGCCAAGATGGTGTTCCCCACCCCTACAATGAGCAGTTCTCC. This codes for CANSQDGVPHPYNEQFS.

V and J are TRBV10-2 and TRBJ2-1; D unclear. The CDR3 is 15 residues long. The germline CDR1 and CDR2 sequences are WSHSY and SAAADI. V was pared by 4 bases and J by 9 bases, with 19 bases between. This chain's CDR3 is CASSAIAAIYGEQFF. In DNA, the CDR3 is TGCGCCAGCAGTGCGATAGCAGCTATCTATGGTGAGCAGTTCTTC.

On this clonotype: An end of the junction does not agree with germline; a read error may underlie this. The J gene is TRBJ2-1, the V gene TRBV11-2; 7 positions agree with TRBD1. The CDR3 covers 17 residues. CDR1 is SGHAT, CDR2 FQNNGV, per germline. The CDR3 DNA reads TGTGTCAGCAGCTTACGACTGGGACAGAGATTCTACGATGAGCAGTTCTTC. Its translation: CVSSLRLGQRFYDEQFF.

Worth noting for this clonotype: As the CDR3 is not closed by the conserved phenylalanine or tryptophan, this likely results from a read error. V gene TRBV4-1 combines with J gene TRBJ2-6, with no clear D. CDR3 length: 17 amino acids. CDR1 and CDR2 from the germline V gene are MGHRA and YSYEKL. V lost 0 bases, J lost 5 bases, and 14 bases lay in between. Here the CDR3 reads CASSQEPQGSRANVLTL. CDR3 sequence (DNA): TGCGCCAGCAGCCAAGAGCCACAAGGCTCCAGGGCCAACGTCCTGACTCTC.

As concerns this clonotype: A junction end diverges from the germline sequence, so it may reflect a read error. The gene calls are TRBV11-3 and TRBJ2-7; 7 positions match TRBD1. CDR3 length: 15 residues. Germline CDR1 reads SGHNT; CDR2 reads YENEEA. The CDR3: CASSLGIGGSLEQYF. The CDR3 nucleotides are TGTGCCAGCAGCTTAGGGATAGGGGGCTCCCTCGAACAGTATTTC.

For this clonotype: At one end, the junction sequence differs from germline, possibly due to a read error. The CDR3 region is CASSPGQLNTEVFF. The CDR3 bases are TGTGCCAGCAGCCCAGGACAGCTGAACACTGAAGTTTTCTTT. V usage is TRBV4-2 and J usage is TRBJ1-1, with D maybe TRBD1 (6 bases). Per germline, CDR1 LGHNA and CDR2 YNFKEQ. This CDR3 spans 14 amino acids.

This clonotype was seen ten or more times. The J gene is TRBJ2-5, the V gene TRBV21-1; the listed D gene, TRBD1, was not tested against the DNA. TRBV21-1 is recorded as a pseudogene. The CDR3 loop spans 15 amino acids. Here the CDR3 reads CASSEPSRVEETQYF. The CDR3 DNA reads as TGTGCCAGCAGCGAACCCAGCAGGGTGGAGGAGACCCAGTACTTC.

Turning to this clonotype: No conserved phenylalanine or tryptophan is present at the end of the CDR3, so a read error is the likely explanation. The rearrangement links TRBV6-1 to TRBJ2-4, with TRBD1 matching 8 bases. This CDR3 is built from 11 residues. The V and J ends lost 8 bases and 12 bases, in that order; junction bases with no gene match: 6. Germline assignment: CDR1 MNHNS and CDR2 SASEGT. DNA for the CDR3: TGTGCCAGCCACAGGGGGGACAATCAGTACTTA. Translated, it gives CASHRGDNQYL.

As to this clonotype: Possible read error: a much larger clone is one base away. The rearrangement joins TRBV28 to TRBJ1-2; possible D gene TRBD1, 6 bases. Germline values: CDR1 MDHEN, CDR2 SYDVKM. The CDR3 has 15 amino acids. V lost 4 bases and J lost 7, with 19 bases in between. CDR3 sequence reads: CASSSSQRGDSGYTF. The CDR3 DNA sequence: TGTGCCAGCAGTTCGTCGCAGAGGGGGGATAGTGGCTACACCTTC.

V and J are TRBV29-1 and TRBJ1-1; perhaps TRBD1 as D (5 bases). The germline V gene encodes CDR1 SQVTM and CDR2 ANQGSEA. V dropped 1 base and J dropped 4 bases, with 16 bases sitting between them. The CDR3 is made up of 15 amino acids. The CDR3 loop is CSVEVHMRGGTEAFF. CDR3 in DNA: TGCAGCGTTGAAGTTCACATGCGCGGGGGCACTGAAGCTTTCTTT. Together with reference TRBV29-1 and TRBJ1-1, the CDR3 gives the full variable domain: SAVISQKPSRDICQRGTSLTIQCQVDSQVTMMFWYRQQPGQSLTLIATANQGSEATYESGFVIDKFPISRPNLTFSTLTVSNMSPEDSSIYLCSVEVHMRGGTEAFFGQGTRLTVV.

This clonotype has only one observation. The junction and the germline gene differ at one end; a read error may be behind it. This chain connects TRBV7-3 to TRBJ2-2; D may match TRBD1 or TRBD2 (6 bases each). Germline CDR1 reads SGHTA; CDR2 reads FQGTGA. CDR3 length equals 15 residues. CDR3 residues: CASSLTQGLGGKLFF. DNA for the CDR3: TGTGCCAGCAGCTTAACACAGGGTTTGGGCGGGAAGCTGTTTTTT.

As for this clonotype: A much larger clone is a single base away; this may be a read error. The chain carries TRBV13 and TRBJ2-5; 7 bases match TRBD2. The CDR3 runs 16 residues. In germline, CDR1 is PRHDT, CDR2 FYEKMQ (reference sequence). The CDR3 spells CASSLYLAGSQEAQYF. The CDR3 DNA sequence: TGTGCCAGCAGCTTATATTTAGCGGGCAGCCAAGAGGCCCAGTACTTC.

In this sample, this clonotype turned up a few times. This chain connects TRBV11-3 to TRBJ2-3; 9 nucleotides agree with TRBD2. The CDR3 spans 16 residues. V shed 7 bases, J shed 4 bases, and the junction held 12 bases outside the gene matches. Germline-derived CDR1 and CDR2 are SGHNT and YENEEA. The CDR3 DNA follows: TGTGCCAGCACTCGGTATAGCGGGGGAGTCGCAGATACGCAGTATTTT. Protein product: CASTRYSGGVADTQYF.

This chain links TRBV2 with TRBJ2-3; 7 bases agree with TRBD2. V gave up 7 bases and J gave up 6 bases; unmatched junction bases: 13. Germline CDR1 and CDR2: SNHLY and FYNNEI. The CDR3 is 15 amino acids. The CDR3, as DNA: TGTGCCAGCAATCTAGTGGGAGGGCCGGGGGATACGCAGTATTTT. Translation gives CASNLVGGPGDTQYF.

With respect to this clonotype: Sequence at one end of the junction differs from germline and may be a read error. V gene TRBV6-6 combines with J gene TRBJ2-2, with unresolved D. CDR1 and CDR2 (germline): MNHNY, SVGAGI (reference sequence). This CDR3 spans 20 amino acids. CDR3 DNA: TGTGCCAGCAGTTACTCGAAAAGTCGTAGTGGGCGAGCGAAGACCGGGGAGCTGTTTTTT. Its translation is CASSYSKSRSGRAKTGELFF.

Of note for this clonotype: The conserved final phenylalanine or tryptophan is absent from the CDR3, which likely points to a read error. CDR3 sequence: CASSRGLPSGANVLTL. CDR3 nucleotides: TGTGCCAGCAGCAGGGGGCTCCCCTCTGGGGCCAACGTCCTGACTTTA. The V call is TRBV6-5, the J call TRBJ2-6, with 8 bases lining up with TRBD1. The CDR3 runs to 16 residues. V gave up 6 bases and J gave up 0 bases; unmatched junction bases: 4. Germline assignment: CDR1 MNHEY and CDR2 SVGAGI.

As for this clonotype: This sequence may be a read error, since a much larger clone differs from it by one base. The V and J genes are TRBV7-9 and TRBJ1-2; TRBD1 is a possible D gene (5 bases). Germline values: CDR1 SEHNR, CDR2 FQNEAQ (reference sequence). This CDR3 is built from 15 residues. The CDR3 spells CTSSLGGGTNYGYTF. The CDR3 DNA reads TGTACCAGCAGCCTCGGTGGGGGAACAAACTATGGCTACACCTTC.

A note on this clonotype: The junction departs from the called germline gene at one end, perhaps through a read error. V is TRBV11-2 and J is TRBJ2-2, with a tentative D call TRBD2 (5 bases). Germline CDR1 is SGHAT and CDR2 is FQNNGV. The CDR3 sequence is 15 residues long. The CDR3 is CASSHPQEPTGELFF. CDR3 coding DNA: TGTGCCAGCAGCCATCCGCAAGAACCGACCGGGGAGCTGTTCTTT.

Regarding this clonotype: The germline gene is not matched at one end of the junction; a read error may be the cause. The chain is built from TRBV6-2 or TRBV6-3 and TRBJ2-1, with D unclear. The CDR3 length is 12 residues. The V gene's germline CDR1 is MNHEY and CDR2 SVGEGT. The CDR3 protein is CANSYNGDEQFF. The CDR3 DNA is TGTGCCAACAGTTACAATGGGGATGAGCAATTCTTC.

On this clonotype: A junction end diverges from the germline sequence, so it may reflect a read error. The V and J genes are TRBV29-1 and TRBJ2-5, with D possibly being TRBD2 (5 bases). CDR3 length: 13 residues. Germline V gene sequence: CDR1 SQVTM, CDR2 ANQGSEA. The CDR3 loop is CSAYSGFQDTQYF. CDR3 DNA: TGTAGCGCGTATTCGGGATTTCAAGACACCCAGTACTTC.

With regard to this clonotype: Possible read error: a much larger clone is one base away. The CDR3 coding sequence is TGTGCCAGCAGTGCCACGAGACTAGCCTCCTACGAGCAGTACTTC. Its translation is CASSATRLASYEQYF. The chain is built from TRBV28 and TRBJ2-7, with TRBD2 matching 7 bases. V trimming: 5 bases; J trimming: 0 bases; junction bases outside the gene matches: 7. From germline, CDR1 is MDHEN and CDR2 SYDVKM. The CDR3 loop spans 15 amino acids.

The rearrangement links TRBV6-1 to TRBJ2-5; 8 positions match TRBD2. V shed 6 bases and J 4 bases; nucleotides not matched to a gene: 10. Germline V gene data show CDR1 as MNHNS and CDR2 as SASEGT. The CDR3 consists of 15 residues. CDR3 in amino acids: CASRGGTRGRETQYF. In nucleotides, the CDR3 is TGTGCCAGCAGAGGAGGGACTAGGGGGAGAGAGACCCAGTACTTC.

The chain has TRBV5-4 and TRBJ2-7, with TRBD2 matching over 11 bases. Trimming removed 4 bases from V and 4 bases from J; junction bases left unmatched: 10. Per germline, CDR1 SGHNT and CDR2 YYREEE (reference sequence). The CDR3 sequence is 16 residues long. The CDR3 here is CASSPLGSGRAYEQYF. The DNA for the CDR3 is TGTGCCAGCAGCCCACTTGGTAGCGGGAGGGCGTACGAGCAGTACTTC.

For this clonotype: Here the CDR3 omits its conserved ending phenylalanine or tryptophan, so a read error is the likely source. The CDR3: CASKWAGGLTEAFL. CDR3 sequence (DNA): TGTGCCAGCAAGTGGGCAGGGGGCTTGACTGAAGCTTTCCTT. This rearrangement joins TRBV2 to TRBJ1-1; the match to TRBD1 covers 8 bases. The CDR3 covers 14 residues. V shed 7 bases, J shed 5 bases, and the junction held 9 bases outside the gene matches. Germline V CDR1 and CDR2: SNHLY, FYNNEI.